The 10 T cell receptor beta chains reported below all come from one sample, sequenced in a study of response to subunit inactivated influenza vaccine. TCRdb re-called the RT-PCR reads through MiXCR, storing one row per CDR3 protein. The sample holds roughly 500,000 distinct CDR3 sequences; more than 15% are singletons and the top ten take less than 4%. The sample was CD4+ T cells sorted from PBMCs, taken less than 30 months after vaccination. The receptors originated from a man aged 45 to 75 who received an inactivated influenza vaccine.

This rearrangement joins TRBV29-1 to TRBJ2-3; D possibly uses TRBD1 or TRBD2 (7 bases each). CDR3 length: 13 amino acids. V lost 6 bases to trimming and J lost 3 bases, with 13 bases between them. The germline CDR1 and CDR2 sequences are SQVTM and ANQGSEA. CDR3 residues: CSVTGRVTDTQYF. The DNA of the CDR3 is TGCAGCGTGACAGGGAGGGTGACAGATACGCAGTATTTT.

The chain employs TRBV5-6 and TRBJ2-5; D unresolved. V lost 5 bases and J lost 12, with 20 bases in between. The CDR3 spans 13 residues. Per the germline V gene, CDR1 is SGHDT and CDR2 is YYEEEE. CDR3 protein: CASRLLQAALEYF. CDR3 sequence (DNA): TGTGCCAGCAGATTGCTTCAGGCGGCCTTAGAGTACTTC.

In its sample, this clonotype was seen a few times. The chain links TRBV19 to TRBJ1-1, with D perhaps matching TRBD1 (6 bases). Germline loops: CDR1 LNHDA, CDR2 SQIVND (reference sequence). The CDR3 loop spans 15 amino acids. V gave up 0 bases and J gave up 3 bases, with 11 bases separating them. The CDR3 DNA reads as TGTGCCAGTAGTATAGAGGGGGGCCGGGACACTGAAGCTTTCTTT. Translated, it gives CASSIEGGRDTEAFF.

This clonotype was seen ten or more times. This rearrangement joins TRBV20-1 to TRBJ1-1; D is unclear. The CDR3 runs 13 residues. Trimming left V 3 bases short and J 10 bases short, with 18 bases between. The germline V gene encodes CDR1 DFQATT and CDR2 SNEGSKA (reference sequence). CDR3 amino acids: CSASGEGPLLAFF. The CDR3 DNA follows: TGCAGTGCTAGCGGGGAAGGGCCTCTGTTAGCTTTCTTT.

The CDR3 reads CASSRFYASYNEQFF. The CDR3 DNA reads TGTGCCAGCAGCCGATTTTACGCCTCCTACAATGAGCAGTTCTTC. The chain carries TRBV7-2 and TRBJ2-1; D not resolved. Trimming took 5 bases from V and 0 from J, leaving 11 bases between them. CDR1 is SGHTA and CDR2 is FQGNSA in the germline V gene. The CDR3 contains 15 residues.

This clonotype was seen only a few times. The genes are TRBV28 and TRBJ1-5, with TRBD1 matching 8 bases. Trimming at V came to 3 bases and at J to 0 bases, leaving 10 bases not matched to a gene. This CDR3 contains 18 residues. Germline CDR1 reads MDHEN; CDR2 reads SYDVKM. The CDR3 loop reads CASSFDYRGGLSNQPQHF. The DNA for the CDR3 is TGTGCCAGCAGTTTTGATTACAGGGGGGGACTTAGCAATCAGCCCCAGCATTTT.

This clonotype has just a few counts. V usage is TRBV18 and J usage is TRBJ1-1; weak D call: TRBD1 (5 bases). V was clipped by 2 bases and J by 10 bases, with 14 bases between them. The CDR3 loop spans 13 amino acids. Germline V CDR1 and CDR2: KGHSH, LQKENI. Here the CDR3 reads CASSPWQGYGAFF. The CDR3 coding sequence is TGTGCCAGCTCACCATGGCAGGGCTACGGAGCTTTCTTT.

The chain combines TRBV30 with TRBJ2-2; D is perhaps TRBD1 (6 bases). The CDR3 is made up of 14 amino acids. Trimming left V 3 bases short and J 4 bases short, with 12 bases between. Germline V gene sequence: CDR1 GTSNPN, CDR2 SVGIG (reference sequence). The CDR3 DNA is TGTGCCTGGAGGGTACAGGGTAGCACCGGGGAGCTGTTTTTT. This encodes CAWRVQGSTGELFF.

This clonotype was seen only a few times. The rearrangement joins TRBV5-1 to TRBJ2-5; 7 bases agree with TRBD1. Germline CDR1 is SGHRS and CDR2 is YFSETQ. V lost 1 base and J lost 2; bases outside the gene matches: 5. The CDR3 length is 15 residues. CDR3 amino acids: CASSLQPGQQETQYF. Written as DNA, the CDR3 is TGCGCCAGCAGCTTGCAACCGGGACAGCAAGAGACCCAGTACTTC.

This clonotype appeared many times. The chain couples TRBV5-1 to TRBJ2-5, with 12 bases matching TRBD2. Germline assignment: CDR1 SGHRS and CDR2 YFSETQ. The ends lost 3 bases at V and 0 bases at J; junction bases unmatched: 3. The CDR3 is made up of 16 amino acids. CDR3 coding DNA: TGCGCCAGCAGCTGGAGACTAGCGGGAGACCAAGAGACCCAGTACTTC. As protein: CASSWRLAGDQETQYF.